This T cell receptor beta chain appears in the sequencing data of a study of beta chain features in type 1 diabetes. Background on the study: Patients did not differ from healthy donors in age, gender or cell yield. The study examined about 110,000,000 sorted cells across all samples.

With 1 base removed from V and 0 bases from J, the gap between germline ends came to 5 bases. The CDR3 runs 13 residues. The germline V gene has CDR1 SQVTM and CDR2 ANQGSEA. Only a few counts were recorded for this clone. The target antigen is unknown. Broader study findings: In cDNA sequencing, cells with high TCR expression could be over-represented. For Type 1 diabetes patients, all four CD4+ subsets carried TCRB CDR3s that were moderately but significantly shorter.

The investigators reverse transcribed all of the isolated RNA, so they sequenced expressed TCRB transcripts. Sequencing used immunoSEQ multiplex PCR; TCRdb keeps in-frame clones, though not all of them. In the table there are some 640,000 clones, around 15% of which are singletons. This sequence was found in a man aged 18 to 29 with type 1 diabetes. Specimen: naive CD4+ T cells from blood. The rearrangement links TRBV29-1 to TRBJ2-3; D is ambiguous. The DNA for the CDR3 is TGCAGCGTTGAAGTCACTAGCACAGATACGCAGTATTTT. Its translation: CSVEVTSTDTQYF.